A selection of T cell receptor beta chains follows, all from one sample in a study of T-cell memory formation after mild COVID-19. Using its own MiXCR run on the 5' RACE reads, TCRdb lists one record per CDR3 protein. The sample has a few hundred thousand distinct CDR3 sequences; roughly 25% are singletons. Sequencing input: PBMCs or a T cell subset sorted from them (not recorded which). These TCRs come from an adult woman who had mild COVID-19 (a few samples of this study predate the infection). Cell type and time point are not known. CDR3s include the opening cysteine and the closing phenylalanine or tryptophan. The D gene is left open where the match is weak. Size tells how often a clone was seen (once, few, many) or the class of an expanded clone, and some rows leave it out.

V gene	D gene	J gene	clone size	CDR3 protein	CDR3 DNA
TRBV18	NA	TRBJ1-1	few	CASSPFGTTNTEAFF	TGTGCCAGCTCACCTTTCGGGACAACGAACACTGAAGCTTTCTTT
TRBV9	TRBD1	TRBJ1-3	NA	CASSAETGGYGNTIYF	TGTGCCAGCAGCGCCGAGACAGGGGGTTATGGAAACACCATATATTTT
TRBV24-1	TRBD2	TRBJ2-7	NA	CATSDPRTSGYEQYF	TGTGCCACCAGTGATCCCCGGACTAGCGGCTACGAGCAGTACTTC
TRBV5-1	TRBD2	TRBJ2-1	NA	CASTLGTSGNNEQFF	TGCGCCAGCACATTAGGGACTAGCGGAAACAATGAGCAGTTCTTC
TRBV20-1	NA	TRBJ2-7	NA	CSAPLARYEQYF	TGCAGTGCTCCTCTGGCCCGCTACGAGCAGTACTTC
TRBV24-1	NA	TRBJ2-7	few	CATSDPGHGYEQYF	TGTGCCACCAGTGACCCGGGACACGGCTACGAGCAGTACTTC
TRBV7-9	NA	TRBJ2-5	NA	CASVAHGDLLGETQYF	TGTGCCAGCGTAGCACATGGGGACTTGTTAGGAGAGACCCAGTACTTC
TRBV7-9	TRBD1	TRBJ2-7	NA	CASSSQGAASYEQYF	TGTGCCAGCAGTTCCCAGGGGGCGGCCTCCTACGAGCAGTACTTC
TRBV7-3	TRBD1	TRBJ2-7	few	CASSHRTGEEQYF	TGTGCCAGCAGCCACAGGACAGGGGAGGAGCAGTACTTC
TRBV3-1	NA	TRBJ2-7	few	CASSPNGRPYEQYF	TGTGCCAGCAGCCCCAATGGGAGACCCTACGAGCAGTACTTC
TRBV10-3	NA	TRBJ1-5	few	CAISESSQPQHF	TGTGCCATCAGTGAGTCCAGTCAGCCCCAGCATTTT
TRBV7-9	TRBD1	TRBJ2-1	NA	CASSAPGTGDEQFF	TGTGCCAGCAGCGCACCCGGGACAGGGGATGAGCAGTTCTTC
TRBV20-1	NA	TRBJ2-3	NA	CSALPGLSTDTQYF	TGCAGTGCTTTACCGGGACTGAGCACAGATACGCAGTATTTT
TRBV30	TRBD2	TRBJ2-1	NA	CAWSGSLGLADTAYNEQFF	TGTGCCTGGAGCGGATCGCTGGGACTAGCGGACACGGCCTACAATGAGCAGTTCTTC
TRBV2	TRBD1	TRBJ1-2	NA	CASRGDRTNYGYTF	TGTGCCAGCAGGGGGGACAGGACAAACTATGGCTACACCTTC
TRBV19	NA	TRBJ1-5	NA	CASSIGVSARNQPQHF	TGTGCCAGTAGTATAGGCGTCTCGGCGCGCAATCAGCCCCAGCATTTT
TRBV3-1	TRBD1	TRBJ2-2	NA	CASSQVAGGTGELFF	TGTGCCAGCAGCCAAGTGGCAGGGGGCACCGGGGAGCTGTTTTTT
TRBV4-3	NA	TRBJ2-5	NA	CASSQQIPSGETQYF	TGCGCCAGCAGCCAACAGATCCCCTCGGGTGAGACCCAGTACTTC
TRBV20-1	NA	TRBJ1-5	few	CSASTEGSNQPQHF	TGCAGTGCCTCGACTGAGGGGAGCAATCAGCCCCAGCATTTT
TRBV15	NA	TRBJ2-4	NA	CATSRGTAKNIQYF	TGTGCCACCAGCAGGGGGACAGCCAAAAACATTCAGTACTTC
TRBV6-1	NA	TRBJ2-7	few	CASSSRALDEQYF	TGTGCCAGCAGTTCCAGGGCTTTGGACGAGCAGTACTTC
TRBV12-3/TRBV12-4	NA	TRBJ1-1	many	CASSFDTEAFF	TGTGCCAGCAGTTTCGACACTGAAGCTTTCTTT
TRBV10-3	NA	TRBJ2-7	few	CAISEGTVPYEQYF	TGTGCCATCAGTGAGGGGACTGTACCCTACGAGCAGTACTTC
TRBV11-3	TRBD2	TRBJ2-7	NA	CASSLGSSGIGEQYF	TGTGCCAGCAGCTTAGGGTCCAGCGGGATTGGCGAGCAGTACTTC
TRBV5-6	NA	TRBJ1-2	NA	CASSRERGNYGYTF	TGTGCCAGCAGCCGAGAAAGGGGGAACTATGGCTACACCTTC
TRBV12-3/TRBV12-4	NA	TRBJ2-2	NA	CASSSRFTGELFF	TGTGCCAGCAGTTCGCGATTCACCGGGGAGCTGTTTTTT
TRBV5-1	NA	TRBJ2-7	few	CASSLAGDAYEQYF	TGCGCCAGCAGCCTGGCAGGGGACGCCTACGAGCAGTACTTC
TRBV4-1	NA	TRBJ2-7	few	CASSQALPGYDYEQYF	TGCGCCAGCAGCCAAGCCCTACCGGGGTATGACTACGAGCAGTACTTC
TRBV11-2	NA	TRBJ2-4	few	CASSHFPRKRGNIQYF	TGTGCCAGCAGCCATTTCCCCCGGAAACGGGGGAACATTCAGTACTTC
TRBV24-1	TRBD1	TRBJ2-3	NA	CATSDGQGLLADTQYF	TGTGCCACCAGTGATGGACAGGGCCTACTCGCAGATACGCAGTATTTT
TRBV11-2	TRBD1	TRBJ1-2	NA	CASSLGYRGGYTF	TGTGCCAGCAGCTTAGGCTACAGGGGTGGCTACACCTTC
TRBV5-1	NA	TRBJ2-3	NA	CASSFEKGSTDTQYF	TGCGCCAGCAGCTTTGAAAAGGGATCCACAGATACGCAGTATTTT
TRBV4-3	TRBD2	TRBJ2-1	NA	CASSQEFLAGGARYNEQFF	TGCGCCAGCAGCCAAGAGTTCCTAGCGGGAGGGGCGCGATACAATGAGCAGTTCTTC
TRBV18	TRBD2	TRBJ2-3	NA	CASSPGLALGDTQYF	TGTGCCAGCTCCCCGGGACTAGCCCTCGGTGATACGCAGTATTTT
TRBV4-1	TRBD2	TRBJ2-2	once	CASSQARAGVNTGELFF	TGCGCCAGCAGCCAAGCCCGCGCGGGGGTGAACACCGGGGAGCTGTTTTTT
TRBV7-2	NA	TRBJ2-1	NA	CATGNSPYNEQFF	TGTGCCACCGGGAATAGCCCCTACAATGAGCAGTTCTTC
TRBV5-4	NA	TRBJ1-1	once	CASSLQNQNTEAFF	TGTGCCAGCAGCTTGCAGAATCAGAACACTGAAGCTTTCTTT
TRBV18	NA	TRBJ1-1	few	CASSPQGSNTEAFF	TGTGCCAGCTCACCACAGGGTTCGAACACTGAAGCTTTCTTT
TRBV6-1	TRBD2	TRBJ2-7	few	CASSDPGLAVYEQYF	TGTGCCAGCAGTGATCCCGGACTAGCGGTCTACGAGCAGTACTTC
TRBV12-3/TRBV12-4	NA	TRBJ2-7	NA	CASSPLSRTAYEQYF	TGTGCCAGCAGTCCCCTCTCTCGGACAGCCTACGAGCAGTACTTC
TRBV7-8	TRBD1	TRBJ2-1	few	CASSLAGRGSINEQFF	TGTGCCAGCAGCTTAGCGGGCAGGGGGTCTATCAATGAGCAGTTCTTC
TRBV18	NA	TRBJ2-1	NA	CASSSGLATRNEQFF	TGTGCCAGCTCGTCGGGGCTAGCGACTAGGAATGAGCAGTTCTTC
TRBV6-2/TRBV6-3	NA	TRBJ2-7	NA	CASTTGNEQYF	TGTGCCAGCACCACTGGGAACGAGCAGTACTTC
TRBV12-3/TRBV12-4	NA	TRBJ2-3	few	CASRRTFTDTQYF	TGTGCCAGCAGAAGGACTTTCACAGATACGCAGTATTTT
TRBV7-9	NA	TRBJ2-1	NA	CASSSRESSVDEQFF	TGTGCCAGCAGCTCCCGGGAGTCCAGCGTCGATGAGCAGTTCTTC
TRBV7-9	TRBD2	TRBJ2-5	NA	CASSPLAGGSETQYF	TGTGCCAGCAGCCCACTAGCGGGGGGATCAGAGACCCAGTACTTC
TRBV27	NA	TRBJ1-2	NA	CASSLGAGSYYGYTF	TGTGCCAGCAGTTTAGGTGCTGGGAGCTACTATGGCTACACCTTC
TRBV4-3	NA	TRBJ2-7	NA	CASSHQGEFPYEQYF	TGCGCCAGCAGCCACCAAGGGGAGTTTCCCTACGAGCAGTACTTC
TRBV20-1	TRBD2	TRBJ2-3	NA	CSASPNYRDYPDTQYF	TGCAGTGCTAGCCCCAATTACCGGGACTACCCTGATACGCAGTATTTT